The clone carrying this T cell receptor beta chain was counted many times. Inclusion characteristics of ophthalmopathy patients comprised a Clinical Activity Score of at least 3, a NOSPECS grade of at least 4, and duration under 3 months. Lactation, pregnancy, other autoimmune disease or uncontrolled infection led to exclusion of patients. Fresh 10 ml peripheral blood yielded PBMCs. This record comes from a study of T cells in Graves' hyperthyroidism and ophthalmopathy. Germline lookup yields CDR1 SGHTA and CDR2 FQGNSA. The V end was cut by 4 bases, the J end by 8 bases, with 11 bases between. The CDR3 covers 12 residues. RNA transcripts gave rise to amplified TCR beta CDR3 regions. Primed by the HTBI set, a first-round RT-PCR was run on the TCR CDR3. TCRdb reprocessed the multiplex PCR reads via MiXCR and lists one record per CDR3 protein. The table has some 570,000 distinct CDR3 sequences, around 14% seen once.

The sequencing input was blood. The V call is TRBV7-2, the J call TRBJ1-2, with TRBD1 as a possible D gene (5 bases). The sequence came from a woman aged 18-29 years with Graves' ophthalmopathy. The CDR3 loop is CASSSTVYGYTF. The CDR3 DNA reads TGTGCCAGCAGCTCGACAGTTTACGGCTACACCTTC.